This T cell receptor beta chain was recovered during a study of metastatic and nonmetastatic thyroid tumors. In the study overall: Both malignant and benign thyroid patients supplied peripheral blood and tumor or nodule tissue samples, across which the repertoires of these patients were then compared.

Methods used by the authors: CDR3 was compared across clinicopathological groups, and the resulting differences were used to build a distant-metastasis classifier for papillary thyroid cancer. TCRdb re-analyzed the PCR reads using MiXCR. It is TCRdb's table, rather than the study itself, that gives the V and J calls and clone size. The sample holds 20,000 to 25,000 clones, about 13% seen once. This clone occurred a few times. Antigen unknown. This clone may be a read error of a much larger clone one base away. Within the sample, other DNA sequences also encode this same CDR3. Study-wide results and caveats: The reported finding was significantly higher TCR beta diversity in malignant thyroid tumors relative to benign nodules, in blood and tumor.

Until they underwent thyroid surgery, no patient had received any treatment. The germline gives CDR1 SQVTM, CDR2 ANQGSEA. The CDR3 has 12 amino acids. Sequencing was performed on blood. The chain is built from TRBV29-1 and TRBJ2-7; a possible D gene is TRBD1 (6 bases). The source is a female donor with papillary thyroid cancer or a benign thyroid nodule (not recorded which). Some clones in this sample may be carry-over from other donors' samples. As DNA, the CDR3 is TGTAGCGCCCTGGACAGACTCTACGAGCAGTACTTC. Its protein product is CSALDRLYEQYF.